The rows below give T cell receptor beta chains drawn from one sample of a study of OX40 agonist ivuxolimab in advanced cancers. Sequencing used immunoSEQ multiplex PCR; TCRdb keeps in-frame clones, though not all of them. The data contain some 94,000 clones, roughly 95% of them singletons. The specimen was CD4+ or CD8+ T cells sorted from blood, collected in a trial of the OX40 agonist ivuxolimab. The receptors shown here come from an adult with an advanced solid tumor such as melanoma, head and neck, liver or kidney cancer. The CDR3 runs from the conserved cysteine through the conserved F or W. Each record gives: D gene, V gene, clone size, J gene, CDR3 protein, CDR3 DNA. The D gene is left open where the match is weak. Size tells how often a clone was seen (once, few, many) or the class of an expanded clone, and some rows leave it out.

>TRBD1|TRBV6-5|NA|TRBJ1-4
CASSYGTGGREKLFF
TGTGCCAGCAGTTACGGGACAGGGGGGAGAGAAAAACTGTTTTTT
>NA|TRBV5-4|NA|TRBJ2-7
CASSLPGEKPYEQYF
TGTGCCAGCAGCTTGCCCGGAGAGAAACCCTACGAGCAGTACTTC
>TRBD2|TRBV2|NA|TRBJ2-2
CASSEAVAGGNTGELFF
TGTGCCAGCAGTGAAGCCGTAGCGGGGGGGAACACCGGGGAGCTGTTTTTT
>NA|TRBV30|once|TRBJ1-2
CAWNLDPSAYGYTF
TGTGCCTGGAACCTGGACCCATCGGCCTATGGCTACACCTTC
>TRBD1|TRBV6-5|NA|TRBJ2-3
CASSSPGQNTDTQYF
TGTGCCAGCAGTTCCCCGGGACAGAACACAGATACGCAGTATTTT
>TRBD1|TRBV7-6|NA|TRBJ2-2
CASSLPRGQGTNTGELFF
TGTGCCAGCAGCTTACCGAGAGGACAGGGGACGAACACCGGGGAGCTGTTTTTT
>NA|TRBV28|NA|TRBJ1-1
CASSFGRNTEAFF
TGTGCCAGCAGTTTCGGCAGGAACACTGAAGCTTTCTTT
>NA|TRBV19|NA|TRBJ1-1
CASSPLREGNTEAFF
TGTGCCAGTAGCCCTCTGCGCGAGGGGAACACTGAAGCTTTCTTT
>NA|TRBV5-6|NA|TRBJ2-2
CASSLLGVGGELFF
TGTGCCAGCAGCTTGTTAGGGGTTGGCGGGGAGCTGTTTTTT
>TRBD1|TRBV28|NA|TRBJ2-7
CASSQIGTDSYEQYF
TGTGCCAGCAGCCAGATAGGGACAGACTCCTACGAGCAGTACTTC
>TRBD1|TRBV19|NA|TRBJ1-1
CASRIERWGQTNTEAFF
TGTGCCAGCCGAATCGAGAGGTGGGGACAGACGAACACTGAAGCTTTCTTT
>NA|TRBV7-8|NA|TRBJ1-6
CASSARTDYNSPLHF
TGTGCCAGCAGCGCTCGGACGGACTATAATTCACCCCTCCACTTT
>TRBD2|TRBV7-2|NA|TRBJ2-2
CASSQVGLAGLAGELFF
TGTGCCAGCAGCCAAGTGGGACTAGCGGGATTGGCCGGGGAGCTGTTTTTT
>NA|TRBV2|once|TRBJ1-2
CASSETYGYTF
TGTGCCAGCAGTGAAACCTATGGCTACACCTTC
>TRBD1|TRBV7-9|NA|TRBJ2-3
CASSQRTGGGTDTQYF
TGTGCCAGCAGCCAGCGGACAGGGGGAGGGACAGATACGCAGTATTTT
>TRBD2|TRBV6-5|NA|TRBJ2-2
CASSWKREVAPGELFF
TGTGCCAGCAGTTGGAAGCGGGAGGTGGCTCCCGGGGAGCTGTTTTTT
>NA|TRBV7-9|once|TRBJ2-3
CASHGEGTDTQYF
TGTGCCAGCCATGGGGAGGGCACAGATACGCAGTATTTT
>NA|TRBV11-3|NA|TRBJ2-2
CASSLSYGDANTGELFF
TGTGCCAGCAGCTTAAGTTACGGAGACGCGAACACCGGGGAGCTGTTTTTT
>NA|TRBV5-4|NA|TRBJ2-7
CASSPSPGFYEQYF
TGTGCCAGCAGCCCAAGCCCGGGCTTTTACGAGCAGTACTTC
>NA|TRBV27|NA|TRBJ1-1
CASSAIGEAFF
TGTGCCAGCAGTGCGATCGGTGAAGCTTTCTTT
>NA|TRBV27|once|TRBJ1-1
CASTERPGMNTEAFF
TGTGCCAGCACCGAGCGGCCGGGCATGAACACTGAAGCTTTCTTT
>TRBD2|TRBV7-9|NA|TRBJ2-1
CASSPKEGGRVNEQFF
TGTGCCAGCAGCCCTAAAGAGGGCGGGAGAGTAAATGAGCAGTTCTTC
>NA|TRBV19|NA|TRBJ2-3
CASSQGPDTQYF
TGTGCCAGTAGTCAGGGACCAGATACGCAGTATTTT
>NA|TRBV19|NA|TRBJ1-1
CASISTTEAFF
TGTGCCAGTATATCCACCACCGAAGCTTTCTTT
>TRBD1|TRBV4-1|NA|TRBJ2-7
CASSPGTGGLEQYF
TGCGCCAGCAGCCCCGGGACAGGGGGCCTTGAGCAGTACTTC
>TRBD2|TRBV19|NA|TRBJ2-7
CASSMNVGGSSYEQYF
TGTGCCAGTAGTATGAACGTGGGGGGGAGCTCCTACGAGCAGTACTTC
>NA|TRBV9|NA|TRBJ2-7
CASSPIETFYERYF
TGTGCCAGCAGCCCGATTGAAACTTTCTACGAGCGGTACTTC
>TRBD1|TRBV4-3|NA|TRBJ2-5
CASSQLLTGDQETQYF
TGCGCCAGCAGCCAATTACTAACAGGGGACCAAGAGACCCAGTACTTC
>NA|TRBV5-4|NA|TRBJ1-2
CASSLSGGDGYTF
TGTGCCAGCAGCTTGAGTGGGGGCGATGGCTACACCTTC
>NA|TRBV29-1|NA|TRBJ2-5
CSVRDSGTQTQYF
TGCAGCGTTCGGGACTCAGGGACACAGACCCAGTACTTC
>TRBD1|TRBV28|NA|TRBJ1-6
CASSFDILGGQGPNLHF
TGTGCCAGCAGTTTCGATATCCTGGGGGGACAGGGCCCTAACCTCCACTTT
>TRBD1|TRBV28|NA|TRBJ1-1
CASSLIGDSVNTEAFF
TGTGCCAGCAGTCTAATAGGGGACAGCGTGAACACTGAAGCTTTCTTT
>NA|TRBV27|NA|TRBJ2-6
CASSLGAGANVLTF
TGTGCCAGCAGTTTAGGGGCTGGGGCCAACGTCCTGACTTTC
>TRBD2|TRBV9|NA|TRBJ2-1
CASSVLSGRGDEQFF
TGTGCCAGCAGCGTATTGAGCGGGAGGGGCGATGAGCAGTTCTTC
>NA|TRBV7-2|NA|TRBJ2-1
CASSLVAGAYNEQFF
TGTGCCAGCAGCTTAGTGGCAGGGGCCTACAATGAGCAGTTCTTC
>NA|TRBV21-1|NA|TRBJ2-3
CASSKGARESTDTQYF
TGTGCCAGCAGCAAAGGAGCCAGGGAGAGCACAGATACGCAGTATTTT
>TRBD1|TRBV9|NA|TRBJ1-3
CASSTTGAGNTIYF
TGTGCCAGCAGCACGACAGGGGCTGGAAACACCATATATTTT
>TRBD2|TRBV7-8|NA|TRBJ2-3
CASSTYSTSGGTDTQYF
TGTGCCAGCAGCACCTACTCGACTAGCGGGGGCACAGATACGCAGTATTTT